What follows describes a single T cell receptor beta chain. What this receptor recognizes is not known. No much larger clone exists at a distance of one base, and base qualities are not known. This entry comes from a study of blood T cell repertoires in COVID-19 (dated by TCRdb to about 2020). Describing the broader study: Samples from collaborators originated in the United States, Italy and Spain and spanned both the acute and convalescent phases of COVID-19. The prospective study material was composed of cDNA or gDNA derived from T cells, B-cell-depleted T cells, or PBMCs. Deeply sampled blood TCRbeta repertoires from subjects exposed to, actively infected with, or recovered from COVID-19 were included in the dataset. The repertoires were made available in a free public database intended to serve as a resource for research on the immune response to SARS-CoV-2. Samples were obtained from the ongoing ImmuneRACE study (first 160 participants) and from 1,000 to 1,500 subjects provided by 6 global collaborators. Sample metadata almost always included a de-identified subject ID, COVID-19 status, age in years and sex. HLA class I and class II types, where available, came from metadata supplied by the sample provider rather than from assay-based typing. Results and caveats for the whole study, not just this receptor: The amount of clinical and demographic metadata varied by source and participant and was provided uncurated.

The germline V and J ends show losses of 3 bases and 4 bases respectively, and no gene match explains 29 bases of the junction. The CDR3 starts with the cysteine, ends with the phenylalanine, and has 22 residues. Only CDR3 DNA remains: 66 bases, in frame from the first base. CDR1 and CDR2 (DFQATT, SNEGSKA) derive from the germline V gene (reference sequence). TCRbeta CDR3 regions were amplified from genomic DNA using the immunoSEQ Assay, a bias-controlled multiplex PCR. The authors' analysis ran thus. The number of nucleated cells in each sample was estimated by amplification of reference gene primers within the assay. To quantify the absolute abundance of each unique TCRbeta CDR3 rearrangement, sequence reads were collapsed and filtered. For each sample, productive Simpson clonality was calculated by taking the square root of Simpson's diversity index across productive rearrangements. Held by TCRdb, this immuneACCESS table contains in-frame sequences only and omits some clones. Under half of the omission traces to an unresolved V gene where checked; the cause of the rest is unknown. V, J and clone size are those of that table, while D and trimming were read from the DNA. This sample gives fewer than 300,000 clones in total; 91% of them show up just once. In total, the top ten clones hold 2.5% to 3% of the sample.

One collaborating source in Seattle enrolled patients during active infection and followed them longitudinally through the course of disease. Whole blood was collected in K2EDTA tubes by collaborating institutions according to the institutions' own protocols. For TCRbeta analysis, collaborator samples were shipped as frozen whole blood, as isolated PBMCs, or as DNA extracted from either sample type. This clonotype originated in a person aged 18 to 30 with COVID-19, enrolled during active disease. The chain is assembled from TRBV20-1 and TRBJ2-3; 9 of the junction bases match TRBD2. The sequencing input was peripheral blood. The sequence in DNA is TGCAGTGCTAGTGAGGTTTCTAGCGGGACCAGAGACCCCTTAGTTTGGCCAGATACGCAGTATTTT. It translates as CSASEVSSGTRDPLVWPDTQYF.